This T cell receptor (beta chain) was observed in a study of vaccination effects on CD4 cells after COVID-19. Study context: Pre-vaccine samples were drawn 16 days and one week before the first dose.

Viral peptide pool expansion of antigen-specific CD4+ T cells preceded sequencing in the ViraFEST assay. When around 9 days of culture had elapsed, CD4+ T cells were isolated. The person had PCR-confirmed SARS-CoV-2 infection between March and December 2020. They grew some 2 million PBMC in each well, adding about 10 IU/ml IL-2 and 8 to 10 ug/ml peptides. Germline V gives CDR1 SGDLS, CDR2 YYNGEE. Trimming took off 4 bases at V and 3 bases at J, with 13 bases between the two ends. The CDR3 covers 14 residues. Profiled with immunoSEQ multiplex PCR; TCRdb holds only in-frame clones, not every one. The sample holds roughly 73,000 clones, around 70% seen once. This clone turned up a few times. Its antigen is not identified.

V usage is TRBV9 and J usage is TRBJ1-1; D is uncertain. The clonotype originates from a human donor who had a prior SARS-CoV-2 infection. Specimen: CD4+ T cells from PBMCs cultured with HIV peptides, collected before COVID-19 vaccination. Regarding subset: HIV-1 Nef peptide pool negative control/reference culture. The CDR3 DNA is TGTGCCAGCAGCAAGGGAGGTTTGGACACTGAAGCTTTCTTT. Amino acids: CASSKGGLDTEAFF.